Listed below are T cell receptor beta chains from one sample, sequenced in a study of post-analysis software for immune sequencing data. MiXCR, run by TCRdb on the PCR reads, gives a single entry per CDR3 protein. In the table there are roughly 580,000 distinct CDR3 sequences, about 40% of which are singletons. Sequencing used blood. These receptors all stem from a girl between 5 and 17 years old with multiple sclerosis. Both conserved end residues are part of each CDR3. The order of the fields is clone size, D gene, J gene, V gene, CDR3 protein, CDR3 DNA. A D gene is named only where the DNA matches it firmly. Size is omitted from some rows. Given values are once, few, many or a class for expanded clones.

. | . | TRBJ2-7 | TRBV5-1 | CASSTKLTGTYEQYF | TGCGCCAGCAGCACCAAACTGACAGGAACCTACGAGCAGTACTTC
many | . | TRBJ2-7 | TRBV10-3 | CAISERASGRAYEQYF | TGTGCCATCAGTGAGAGGGCTTCGGGGCGCGCCTACGAGCAGTACTTC
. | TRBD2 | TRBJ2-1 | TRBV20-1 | CSARDPGGGYNEQFF | TGCAGTGCTAGAGATCCGGGCGGGGGCTACAATGAGCAGTTCTTC
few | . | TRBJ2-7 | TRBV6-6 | CASSYRRYISSSYEQYF | TGTGCCAGCAGTTATCGGAGGTACATCTCCTCCTCCTACGAGCAGTACTTC
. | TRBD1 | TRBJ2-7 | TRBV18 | CAGSRGTGELYEQYF | TGTGCCGGCTCCCGCGGGACAGGGGAACTTTACGAGCAGTACTTC
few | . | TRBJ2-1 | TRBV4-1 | CASSQMGGEQFF | TGCGCCAGCAGCCAAATGGGTGGTGAGCAGTTCTTC
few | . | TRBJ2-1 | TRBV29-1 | CSVEDGRHLPVNEQFF | TGCAGCGTTGAAGATGGAAGACACTTGCCGGTCAATGAGCAGTTCTTC
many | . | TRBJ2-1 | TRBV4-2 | CASSQDRLNEQFF | TGCGCCAGCAGCCAAGACAGGTTAAATGAGCAGTTCTTC
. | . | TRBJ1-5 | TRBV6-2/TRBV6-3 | CASSYGAGISNQPQHF | TGTGCCAGCAGTTACGGGGCGGGGATTAGCAATCAGCCCCAGCATTTT
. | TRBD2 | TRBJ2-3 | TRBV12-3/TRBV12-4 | CASHLAGGSDTQYF | TGTGCCAGCCACTTAGCGGGGGGTTCAGATACGCAGTATTTT
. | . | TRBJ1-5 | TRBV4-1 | CASSQVANQPQHF | TGCGCCAGCAGCCAAGTCGCCAATCAGCCCCAGCATTTT
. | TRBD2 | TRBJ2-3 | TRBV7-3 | CASSPAASGGWDTQYF | TGTGCCAGCAGCCCTGCTGCTAGCGGGGGGTGGGATACGCAGTATTTT
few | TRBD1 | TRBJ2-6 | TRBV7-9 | CASSFGTENVLTF | TGTGCCAGCAGCTTCGGGACAGAAAACGTCCTGACTTTC
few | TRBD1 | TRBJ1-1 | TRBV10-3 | CAISDRGRKDTEAFF | TGTGCCATCAGTGACAGGGGGCGCAAGGACACTGAAGCTTTCTTT
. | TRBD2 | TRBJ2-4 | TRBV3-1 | CASSLREGNIQYF | TGTGCCAGCAGCCTGAGGGAGGGAAACATTCAGTACTTC
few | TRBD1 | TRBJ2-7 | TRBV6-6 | CASSYDQGTGFPFEQYF | TGTGCCAGCAGTTACGACCAGGGGACAGGGTTCCCCTTCGAGCAGTACTTC
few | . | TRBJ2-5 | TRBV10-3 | CAIRTVAQETQYF | TGTGCCATCAGGACTGTGGCCCAAGAGACCCAGTACTTC
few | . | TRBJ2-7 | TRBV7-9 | CASSLSLVGLPTYEQYF | TGTGCCAGCAGCTTATCCTTAGTGGGCCTACCTACCTACGAGCAGTACTTC
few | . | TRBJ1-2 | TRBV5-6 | CASSLIGSRYTF | TGTGCCAGCAGCTTGATAGGGTCGCGCTACACCTTC
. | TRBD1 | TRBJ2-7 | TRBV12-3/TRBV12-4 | CASSPGQAHEQYF | TGTGCCAGCAGTCCGGGACAGGCCCACGAGCAGTACTTC
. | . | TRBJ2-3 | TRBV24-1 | CATSEPTPEATDTQYF | TGTGCCACCAGTGAACCGACTCCTGAGGCCACAGATACGCAGTATTTT
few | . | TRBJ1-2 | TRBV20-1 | CSASISGYGYTF | TGCAGTGCTAGTATAAGCGGCTATGGCTACACCTTC
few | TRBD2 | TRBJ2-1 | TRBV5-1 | CASSNHTSGSSNNEQFF | TGCGCCAGCTCGAACCACACTAGCGGGAGTTCGAACAATGAGCAGTTCTTC
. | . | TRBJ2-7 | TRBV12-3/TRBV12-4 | CASSPRVDQASYEQYF | TGTGCCAGCAGCCCAAGGGTGGACCAGGCCTCTTACGAGCAGTACTTC
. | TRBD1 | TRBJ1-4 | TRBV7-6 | CASSFSPGTGNEKLFF | TGTGCCAGCAGCTTCTCCCCCGGGACAGGGAACGAAAAACTGTTTTTT
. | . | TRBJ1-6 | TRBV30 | CAWTLLINSPLHF | TGTGCCTGGACCCTCCTGATTAATTCACCCCTCCACTTT
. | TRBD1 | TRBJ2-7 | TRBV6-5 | CATRAGTDTYEQYF | TGTGCCACCCGAGCCGGGACAGACACCTACGAGCAGTACTTC
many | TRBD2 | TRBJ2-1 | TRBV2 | CASSAGGVNNEQFF | TGTGCCAGCAGTGCGGGAGGGGTAAACAATGAGCAGTTCTTC
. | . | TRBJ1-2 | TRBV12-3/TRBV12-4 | CASSLRGWNYGYTF | TGTGCCAGCAGTTTACGGGGATGGAACTATGGCTACACCTTC
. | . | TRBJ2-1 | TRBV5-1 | CASSLAVNSYNEQFF | TGCGCCAGCAGCTTGGCGGTAAACTCCTACAATGAGCAGTTCTTC
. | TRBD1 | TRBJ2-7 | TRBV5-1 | CASSLAGGTGGHEQYF | TGCGCCAGCAGCTTGGCCGGAGGGACAGGGGGCCACGAGCAGTACTTC
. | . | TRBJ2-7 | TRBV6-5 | CASSYSLRLLHSYEQYF | TGTGCCAGCAGTTACTCCCTAAGGCTACTTCACTCCTACGAGCAGTACTTC
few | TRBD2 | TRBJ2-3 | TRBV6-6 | CAGGLAGDTDTQYF | TGTGCCGGCGGACTAGCGGGAGACACAGATACGCAGTATTTT
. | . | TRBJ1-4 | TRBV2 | CASSGNYEKLFF | TGTGCCAGCAGTGGGAACTATGAAAAACTGTTTTTT
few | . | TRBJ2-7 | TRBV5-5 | CASSLWTMRAYEQYF | TGTGCCAGCAGCTTGTGGACGATGCGGGCCTACGAGCAGTACTTC
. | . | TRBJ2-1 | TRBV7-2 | CASSIRDGGSYNEQFF | TGTGCCAGCAGCATCAGGGATGGGGGCTCCTACAATGAGCAGTTCTTC
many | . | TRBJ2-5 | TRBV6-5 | CASSPGREQYF | TGTGCCAGCAGCCCGGGCAGGGAGCAGTACTTC
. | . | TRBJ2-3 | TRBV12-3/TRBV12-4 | CASSYLLLAGKDTQYF | TGTGCCAGCAGTTACCTCCTTCTAGCAGGAAAGGATACGCAGTATTTT
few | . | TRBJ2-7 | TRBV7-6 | CASSPGQLSEQYF | TGTGCCAGCAGCCCCGGACAGCTCAGCGAGCAGTACTTC
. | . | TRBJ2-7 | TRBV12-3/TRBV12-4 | CASSFWVDEQYF | TGTGCCAGCAGTTTTTGGGTTGACGAGCAGTACTTC
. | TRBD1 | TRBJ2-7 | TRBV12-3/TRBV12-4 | CASSPADREEQYF | TGTGCCAGCAGTCCCGCAGACAGGGAAGAGCAGTACTTC
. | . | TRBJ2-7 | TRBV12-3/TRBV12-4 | CASSLVEGRGYEQYF | TGTGCCAGCAGTTTAGTAGAGGGTCGGGGCTACGAGCAGTACTTC
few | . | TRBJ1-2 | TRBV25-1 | CASSNRGGAQGYTF | TGTGCCAGCAGTAATCGGGGGGGCGCACAGGGCTACACCTTC
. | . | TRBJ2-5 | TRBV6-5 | CASTPLVGETQYF | TGTGCCAGCACCCCACTCGTCGGGGAGACCCAGTACTTC
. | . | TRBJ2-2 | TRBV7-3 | CASSEGPDGANTGELFF | TGTGCCAGCAGCGAGGGCCCGGACGGAGCGAACACCGGGGAGCTGTTTTTT
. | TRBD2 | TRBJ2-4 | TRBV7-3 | CASSPKLAGMAKNIQYF | TGTGCCAGCAGCCCCAAACTAGCGGGGATGGCCAAAAACATTCAGTACTTC
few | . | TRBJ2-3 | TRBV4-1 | CASSHGRDTQYF | TGCGCCAGCAGCCATGGTCGGGATACGCAGTATTTT
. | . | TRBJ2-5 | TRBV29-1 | CSVEWLSSDGETQYF | TGCAGCGTTGAATGGCTTAGCTCGGATGGAGAGACCCAGTACTTC